This T cell receptor beta chain derives from a study of T-cell reconstitution after alpha-beta-depleted transplantation in children. This clonotype was observed at least ten times. It was with unique molecular identifiers that the TCRbeta library was prepared. One entry per CDR3 protein, called by TCRdb with MiXCR from the PCR reads. The sample records a few hundred thousand distinct CDR3 sequences, 9.7% being singletons. This sample comprised PBMCs from the stem cell graft donor, obtained from the stem cell graft. This sequence was found in a human donor who donated a stem cell graft to a child with SCID.

The CDR3 spells CSAGTEIGELFF. CDR3 DNA: TGCAGTGCAGGGACAGAAATCGGGGAGCTGTTTTTT. The chain combines TRBV20-1 with TRBJ2-2, with TRBD1 identical over 7 bases. Germline CDR1 reads DFQATT; CDR2 reads SNEGSKA (reference sequence). This CDR3 has 12 amino acids. J gave up 7 bases and V 6 bases, and 5 bases lay outside the gene matches.